This T cell receptor (beta chain) was retrieved from a study of monozygotic twins with inflammatory bowel disease. On this clonotype itself: Antigen specificity is unknown.

TCRdb re-called the 5' RACE reads; every CDR3 protein appears as one record, without DNA. The repertoire table contains some 170,000 distinct CDR3 sequences. The V gene's germline CDR1 is MDHEN and CDR2 SYDVKM. The CDR3 extends over 15 amino acids. General observations from the study: The analysis yielded no support for one strong signal or clonotype associated with IBD. Diversity of TCRbeta measured by inverse Simpson was lower in IBD patients than in healthy co-twins.

The sequenced sample was blood. The rearrangement uses TRBV28 and TRBJ2-7; TCRdb proposes TRBD1, but this gene call is untestable without DNA. The receptor was isolated from a human donor with ulcerative colitis or Crohn's disease, or a healthy co-twin of an affected twin (not recorded which). CDR3: CASTPHGTGTNEQYF.